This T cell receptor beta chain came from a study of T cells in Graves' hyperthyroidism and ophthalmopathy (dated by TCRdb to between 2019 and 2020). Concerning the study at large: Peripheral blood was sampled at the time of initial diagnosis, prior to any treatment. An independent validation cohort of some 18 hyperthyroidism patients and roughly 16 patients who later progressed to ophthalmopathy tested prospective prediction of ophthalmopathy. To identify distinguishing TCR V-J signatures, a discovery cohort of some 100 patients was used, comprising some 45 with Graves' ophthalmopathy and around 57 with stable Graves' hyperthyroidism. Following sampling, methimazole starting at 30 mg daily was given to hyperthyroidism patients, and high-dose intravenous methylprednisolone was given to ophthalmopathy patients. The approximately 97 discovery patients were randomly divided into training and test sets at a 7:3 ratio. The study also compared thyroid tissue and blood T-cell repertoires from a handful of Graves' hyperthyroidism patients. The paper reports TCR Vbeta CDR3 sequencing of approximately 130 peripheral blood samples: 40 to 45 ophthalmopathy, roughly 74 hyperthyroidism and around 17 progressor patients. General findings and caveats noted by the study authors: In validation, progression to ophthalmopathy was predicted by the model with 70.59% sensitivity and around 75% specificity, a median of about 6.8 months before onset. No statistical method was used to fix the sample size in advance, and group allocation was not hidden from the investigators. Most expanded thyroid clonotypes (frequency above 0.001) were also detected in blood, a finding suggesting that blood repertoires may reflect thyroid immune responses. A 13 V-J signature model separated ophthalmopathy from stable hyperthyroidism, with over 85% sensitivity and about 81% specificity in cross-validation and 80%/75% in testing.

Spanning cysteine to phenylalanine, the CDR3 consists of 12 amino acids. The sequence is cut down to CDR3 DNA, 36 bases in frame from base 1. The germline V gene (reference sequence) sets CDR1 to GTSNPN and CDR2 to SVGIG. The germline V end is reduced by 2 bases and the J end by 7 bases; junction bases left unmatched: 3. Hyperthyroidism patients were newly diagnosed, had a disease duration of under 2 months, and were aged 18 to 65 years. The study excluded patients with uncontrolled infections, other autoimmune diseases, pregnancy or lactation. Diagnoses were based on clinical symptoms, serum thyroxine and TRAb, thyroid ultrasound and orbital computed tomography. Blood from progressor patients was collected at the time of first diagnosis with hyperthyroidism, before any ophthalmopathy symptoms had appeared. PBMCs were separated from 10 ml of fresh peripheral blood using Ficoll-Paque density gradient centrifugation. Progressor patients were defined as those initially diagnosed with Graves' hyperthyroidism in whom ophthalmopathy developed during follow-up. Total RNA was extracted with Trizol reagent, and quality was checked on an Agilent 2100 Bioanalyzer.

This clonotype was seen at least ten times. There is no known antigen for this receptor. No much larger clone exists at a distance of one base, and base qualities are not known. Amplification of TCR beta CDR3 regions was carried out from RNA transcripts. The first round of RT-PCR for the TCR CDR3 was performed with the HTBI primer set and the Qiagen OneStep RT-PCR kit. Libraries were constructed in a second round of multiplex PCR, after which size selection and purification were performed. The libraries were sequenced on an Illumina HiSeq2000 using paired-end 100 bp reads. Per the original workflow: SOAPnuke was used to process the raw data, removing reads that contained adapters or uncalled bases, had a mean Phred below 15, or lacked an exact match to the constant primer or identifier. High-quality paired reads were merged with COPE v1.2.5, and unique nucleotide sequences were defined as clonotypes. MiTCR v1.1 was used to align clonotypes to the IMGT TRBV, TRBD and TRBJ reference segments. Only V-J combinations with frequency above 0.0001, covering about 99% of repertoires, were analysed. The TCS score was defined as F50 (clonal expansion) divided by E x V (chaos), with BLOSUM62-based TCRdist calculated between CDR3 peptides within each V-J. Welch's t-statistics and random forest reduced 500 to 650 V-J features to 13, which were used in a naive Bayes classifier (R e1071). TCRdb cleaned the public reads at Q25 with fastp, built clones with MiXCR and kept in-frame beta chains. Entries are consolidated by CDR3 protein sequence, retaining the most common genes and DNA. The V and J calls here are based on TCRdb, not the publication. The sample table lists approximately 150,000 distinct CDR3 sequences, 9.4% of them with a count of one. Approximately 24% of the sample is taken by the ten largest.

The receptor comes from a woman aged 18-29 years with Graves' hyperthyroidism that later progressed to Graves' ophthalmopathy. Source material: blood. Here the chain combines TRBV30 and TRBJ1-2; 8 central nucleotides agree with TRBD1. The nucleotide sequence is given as TGTGCCTGGAGTATGACAGGGGTTGGCTACACCTTC. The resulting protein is CAWSMTGVGYTF.